This TCR beta chain is from a study of blood T cell repertoires in COVID-19 (dated by TCRdb to about 2020). Regarding the study in general: Samples covering the acute and convalescent phases of COVID-19 were provided by collaborators in the United States, Italy and Spain. The material from the prospective study consisted of cDNA or gDNA derived from T cells, B-cell-depleted T cells, or PBMCs. The samples were drawn from two sources: the first 160 participants of the ongoing ImmuneRACE study, and 1,200 or so subjects contributed by 6 global collaborators. Where HLA class I and class II types were available, the types were taken from metadata supplied by the sample provider, not from assay-based typing. The repertoires were released in a freely available public database intended as a resource for research on the immune response to SARS-CoV-2. Deeply sampled blood TCRbeta repertoires from subjects exposed to, actively infected with, or recovered from COVID-19 were included in the dataset. Sample metadata almost always included a de-identified subject ID, COVID-19 status, age in years and sex. Broad study findings and their caveats: The amount of clinical and demographic metadata varied by source and participant and was provided uncurated.

TCRbeta CDR3 regions were amplified from genomic DNA by means of the immunoSEQ Assay, a bias-controlled multiplex PCR. For the original study's pipeline: Nucleated cell counts per sample were estimated from amplification of reference gene primers within the assay. Sequence reads were collapsed and filtered to measure the absolute abundance of every unique TCRbeta CDR3 rearrangement. For each sample, productive Simpson clonality was calculated as the square root of Simpson's diversity index across productive rearrangements. Drawn from immuneACCESS, this table holds only the in-frame rearrangements with V and J called that TCRdb kept. Clones are partly lost; checked studies trace under half to an unresolved V gene and leave the rest unexplained. Clonal size and the V and J genes are those of that table, whereas D and trimming came from the DNA. Here the sample has 130,000 or so clones; around 80% occur a single time. The ten largest clones add up to 2% to 2.5% of the sample.

Participants in the prospective study were aged roughly 18 to 100 years, lived in 20 to 30 United States geographic areas, and enrolled through a virtual design. In the prospective study, participants were assigned to cohorts based on the clinical history participants reported in a screening survey and a study questionnaire. Each participant in the prospective study had whole blood, serum and a nasopharyngeal or oropharyngeal swab collected by mobile phlebotomists. Additional blood draws and questionnaires over an approximately two-month period could optionally be provided by prospective study participants. Before DNA extraction, blood samples from the prospective study were shipped at room temperature or frozen. Concerning this clone itself: Its antigen remains undetermined. Qualities for individual bases were not recorded, and no much larger clone is one base off.

V is cut by 9 bases and J by 3 bases, and the space between the germline ends is 15 bases. The germline V gene supplies CDR1 ENHRY and CDR2 SYGVKD. Taken from cysteine to phenylalanine, the CDR3 has 13 residues. The CDR3 DNA has 39 bases and is translated from base 1. This clonotype was obtained from a man aged 35 to 55 with acute COVID-19. Material for sequencing was PBMCs or T cells enriched from blood (not recorded which). The chain is assembled from TRBV10-3 and TRBJ2-7, with TRBD1 tentatively as D gene (7 bases match). The nucleotide sequence reads TGTGCCATGGGCGGGACAGAGATCTACGAGCAGTACTTC. The translation is CAMGGTEIYEQYF.